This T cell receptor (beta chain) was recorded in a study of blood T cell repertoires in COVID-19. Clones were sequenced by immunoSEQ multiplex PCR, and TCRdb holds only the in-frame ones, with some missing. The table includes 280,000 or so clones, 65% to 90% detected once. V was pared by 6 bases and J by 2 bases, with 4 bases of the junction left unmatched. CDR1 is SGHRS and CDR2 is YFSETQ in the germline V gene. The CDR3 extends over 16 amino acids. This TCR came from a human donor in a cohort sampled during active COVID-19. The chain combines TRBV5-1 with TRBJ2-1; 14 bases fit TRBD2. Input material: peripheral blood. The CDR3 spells CASIGTSGSPYNEQFF. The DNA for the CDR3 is TGCGCCAGCATTGGGACTAGCGGGAGTCCCTACAATGAGCAGTTCTTC.